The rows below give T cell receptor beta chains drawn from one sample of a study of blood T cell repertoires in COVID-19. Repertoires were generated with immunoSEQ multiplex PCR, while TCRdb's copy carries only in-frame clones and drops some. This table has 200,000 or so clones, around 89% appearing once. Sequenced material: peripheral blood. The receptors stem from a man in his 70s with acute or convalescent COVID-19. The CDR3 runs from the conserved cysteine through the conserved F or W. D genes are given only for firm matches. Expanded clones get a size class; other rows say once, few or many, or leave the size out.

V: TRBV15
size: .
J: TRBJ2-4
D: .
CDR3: CATSRSPGGTENIQYF
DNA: TGTGCCACCAGCAGATCCCCCGGAGGGACCGAAAACATTCAGTACTTC

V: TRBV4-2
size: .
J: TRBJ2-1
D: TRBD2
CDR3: CASSQEWSGAEYHNEQFF
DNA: TGTGCCAGCAGCCAAGAATGGAGCGGGGCAGAGTATCACAATGAGCAGTTCTTC

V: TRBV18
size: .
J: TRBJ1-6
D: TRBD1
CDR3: CASSPDRLNSPLHF
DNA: TGTGCCAGCTCACCGGACAGGCTGAATTCACCCCTCCACTTT

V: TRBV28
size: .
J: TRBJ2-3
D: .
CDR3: CASSLLGYTQYF
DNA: TGTGCCAGCAGTTTACTAGGCTATACGCAGTATTTT

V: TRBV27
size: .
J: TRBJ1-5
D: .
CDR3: CASSLKYSNQPQHF
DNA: TGTGCCAGCAGCTTAAAATATAGCAATCAGCCCCAGCATTTT

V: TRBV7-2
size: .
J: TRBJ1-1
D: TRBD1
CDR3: CASSFETGGGTEAFF
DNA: TGTGCCAGCAGCTTCGAGACAGGGGGAGGGACTGAAGCTTTCTTT

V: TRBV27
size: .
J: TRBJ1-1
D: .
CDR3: CASSSSGDTEAFF
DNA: TGTGCCAGCAGTTCCTCAGGGGACACTGAAGCTTTCTTT

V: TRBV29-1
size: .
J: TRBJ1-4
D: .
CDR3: CSVGGNLGGEKTNEKLFF
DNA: TGCAGCGTTGGAGGGAATTTGGGAGGGGAAAAAACTAATGAAAAACTGTTTTTT

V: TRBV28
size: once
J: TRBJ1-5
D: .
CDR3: CASRVDRGQPQHF
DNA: TGTGCCAGCAGAGTAGATAGGGGTCAGCCCCAGCATTTT

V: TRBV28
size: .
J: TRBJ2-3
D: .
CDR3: CASTTTGFTDTQYF
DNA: TGTGCCAGCACTACTACAGGGTTCACAGATACGCAGTATTTT

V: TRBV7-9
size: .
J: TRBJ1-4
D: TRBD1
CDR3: CASSTGVGGINEKLFF
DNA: TGTGCCAGCAGCACAGGGGTCGGGGGAATTAATGAAAAACTGTTTTTT

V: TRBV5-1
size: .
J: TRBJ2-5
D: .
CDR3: CASSLTQTLQETQYF
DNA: TGCGCCAGCAGCTTGACCCAGACTCTCCAAGAGACCCAGTACTTC

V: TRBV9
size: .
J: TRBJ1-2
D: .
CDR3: CASSATWGVDYGYTF
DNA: TGTGCCAGCAGCGCTACATGGGGGGTAGACTATGGCTACACCTTC